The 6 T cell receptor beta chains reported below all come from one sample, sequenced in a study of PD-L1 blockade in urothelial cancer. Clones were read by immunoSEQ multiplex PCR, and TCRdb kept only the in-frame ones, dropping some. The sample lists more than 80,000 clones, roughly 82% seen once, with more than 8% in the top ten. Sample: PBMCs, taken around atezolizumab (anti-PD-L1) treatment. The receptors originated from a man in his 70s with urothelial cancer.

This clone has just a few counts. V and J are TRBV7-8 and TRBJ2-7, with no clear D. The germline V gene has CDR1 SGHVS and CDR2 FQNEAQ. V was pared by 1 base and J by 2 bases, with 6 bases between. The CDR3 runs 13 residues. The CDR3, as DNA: TGTGCCAGCAGCTTAGGTACAACCTACGAGCAGTACTTC. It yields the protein CASSLGTTYEQYF.

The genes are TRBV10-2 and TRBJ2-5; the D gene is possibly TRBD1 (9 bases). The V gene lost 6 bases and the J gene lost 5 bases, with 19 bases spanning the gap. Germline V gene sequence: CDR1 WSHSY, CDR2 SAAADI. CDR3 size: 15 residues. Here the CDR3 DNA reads TGCGCCAGCAGCACACAGGGGGCGGGAGGTGAGACCCAGTACTTC. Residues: CASSTQGAGGETQYF.

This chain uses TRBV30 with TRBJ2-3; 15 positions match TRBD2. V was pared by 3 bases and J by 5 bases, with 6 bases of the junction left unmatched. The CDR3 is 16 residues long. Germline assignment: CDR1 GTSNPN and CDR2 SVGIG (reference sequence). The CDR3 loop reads CAWSPGLAGGGDTQYF. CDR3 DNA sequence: TGTGCCTGGAGCCCAGGACTAGCGGGAGGGGGAGATACGCAGTATTTT.

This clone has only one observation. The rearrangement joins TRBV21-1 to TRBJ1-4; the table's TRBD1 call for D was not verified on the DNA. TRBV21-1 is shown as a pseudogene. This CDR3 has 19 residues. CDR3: CASSKPDEPTRQTNEKLFF. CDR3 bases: TGTGCCAGCAGCAAGCCAGATGAACCCACTCGACAGACTAATGAAAAACTGTTTTTT.

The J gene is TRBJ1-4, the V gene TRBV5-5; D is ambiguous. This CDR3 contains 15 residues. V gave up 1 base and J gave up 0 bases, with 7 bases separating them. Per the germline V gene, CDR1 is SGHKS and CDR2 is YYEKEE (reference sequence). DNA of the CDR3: TGTGCCAGCAGCTTGAGAGAGGCAACTAATGAAAAACTGTTTTTT. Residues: CASSLREATNEKLFF.

CDR3: CASSPSSPETQYF. CDR3 DNA: TGTGCCAGCAGCCCGTCGTCCCCAGAGACCCAGTACTTC. This chain connects TRBV11-2 to TRBJ2-5; D call uncertain. The CDR3 loop spans 13 amino acids. Trimming took off 5 bases at V and 4 bases at J, with 11 bases between the two ends. Germline values: CDR1 SGHAT, CDR2 FQNNGV.